Below, 29 T cell receptor beta chains from the same sample are listed, as sequenced in a study of cytomegalovirus exposure and HLA in healthy donors. Use of 60 Vbeta and 13 Jbeta primers characterized the PCR. The protocol was immunoSEQ multiplex PCR, while the TCRdb copy is restricted to in-frame clones and leaves out a portion. The sample holds approximately 260,000 clones, around nine tenths seen once. Sequenced input: PBMCs. These receptors originate from a girl aged 2 to 10 in good health and CMV-seronegative.

V gene TRBV13 combines with J gene TRBJ1-2; the D gene is possibly TRBD1 (5 bases). CDR1 is PRHDT, CDR2 FYEKMQ, per germline (reference sequence). The CDR3 is made up of 12 amino acids. Trimming stripped 1 base from V and 8 bases from J, with 8 bases between. DNA of the CDR3: TGTGCCAGCAGCTTAGCAGGGATCGGCTACACCTTC. Protein sequence: CASSLAGIGYTF.

This clone was detected once. The chain is built from TRBV28 and TRBJ2-5; 9 nucleotides align to TRBD2. V dropped 5 bases and J dropped 4; count of bases not matched to a gene: 8. CDR1 and CDR2 from the germline V gene are MDHEN and SYDVKM. The CDR3 length is 15 residues. CDR3 DNA: TGTGCCAGCAGTCCAACCGCGGGACTAGCAGAGACCCAGTACTTC. Amino acid sequence: CASSPTAGLAETQYF.

In the case of this clone: In the same sample, other DNA sequences code for this CDR3. The V call is TRBV18, the J call TRBJ1-4; no definite D call. The CDR3 spans 14 residues. Between the trimmed V and J ends, which lost 2 bases and 0 bases, there was a span of 4 bases. The germline gives CDR1 KGHSH, CDR2 LQKENI. This CDR3 is CASSPGATNEKLFF. CDR3 nucleotides: TGTGCCAGCTCACCAGGAGCAACTAATGAAAAACTGTTTTTT.

The V gene is TRBV19, the J gene TRBJ2-7; D may be TRBD2 (6 bases). V gave up 0 bases and J gave up 2 bases, with 11 bases separating them. Germline lookup yields CDR1 LNHDA and CDR2 SQIVND (reference sequence). This CDR3 comprises 15 residues. CDR3 in DNA: TGTGCCAGTAGTATAGAGGAGGGCCCGACCTACGAGCAGTACTTC. This sequence encodes CASSIEEGPTYEQYF.

CDR3 region: CAISEPGASSSYEQYF. The CDR3 DNA follows: TGTGCCATCAGTGAGCCAGGGGCCTCAAGCTCCTACGAGCAGTACTTC. The rearrangement uses TRBV10-3 and TRBJ2-7, with D tentatively TRBD1 (6 bases). This CDR3 has 16 residues. Deletions cut 2 bases from V and 0 bases from J, with 14 bases between. Germline V lookup: CDR1 ENHRY, CDR2 SYGVKD.

The rearrangement uses TRBV10-3 and TRBJ1-5; 10 nucleotides match TRBD1. The V gene end was trimmed by 10 bases and the J gene end by 7 bases; junction bases not matched to a gene: 7. The CDR3 has 13 amino acids. CDR1 is ENHRY and CDR2 is SYGVKD in the germline V gene. CDR3 sequence reads: CATQGTGEQPQHF. CDR3 DNA: TGTGCCACCCAAGGGACAGGGGAGCAGCCCCAGCATTTT.

The CDR3, as DNA: TGTGCCAGTAACAGGGGAAGGGGGATGAATTCACCCCTCCACTTT. Encoded protein: CASNRGRGMNSPLHF. The V call is TRBV19, the J call TRBJ1-6; TRBD1 matches 7 bases. This CDR3 region has 15 residues. J was trimmed by 7 bases and V by 7 bases; bases with no gene match: 10. Per the germline V gene, CDR1 is LNHDA and CDR2 is SQIVND (reference sequence).

J is TRBJ2-3 and V is TRBV13, with 15 bases fitting TRBD2. The germline CDR1 and CDR2 sequences are PRHDT and FYEKMQ (reference sequence). The CDR3 covers 17 residues. V shed 5 bases and J 4 bases; nucleotides not matched to a gene: 7. In DNA, the CDR3 is TGTGCCAGCAGCCTAAGGACTAGCGGGAGGGCCGCAGATACGCAGTATTTT. This sequence encodes CASSLRTSGRAADTQYF.

The V call is TRBV4-2, the J call TRBJ2-7; maybe TRBD1 (7 bases). V dropped 3 bases and J dropped 6 bases, with 21 bases sitting between them. CDR1 and CDR2 (germline): LGHNA, YNFKEQ. This CDR3 comprises 16 residues. The CDR3 is CASSQGTSGGGSEQYF. The CDR3, as DNA: TGTGCCAGCAGCCAGGGGACATCAGGGGGAGGCAGCGAGCAGTACTTC.

The CDR3 DNA is TGTGCCATCAGTGGGGCTTCTAGCACAGATACGCAGTATTTT. It specifies CAISGASSTDTQYF. This chain connects TRBV10-3 to TRBJ2-3; D ambiguous. Germline V lookup: CDR1 ENHRY, CDR2 SYGVKD. V shed 4 bases and J shed 0 bases, with 8 bases lying between them. This CDR3 comprises 14 residues.

The chain links TRBV6-1 to TRBJ2-5; TRBD1 aligns across 7 bases. CDR1 and CDR2 from the germline V gene are MNHNS and SASEGT. The CDR3 has 15 residues. J gave up 4 bases and V 7 bases, and 12 bases lay outside the gene matches. CDR3 coding DNA: TGTGCCAGCACCATAGACAGGGCCCCGCTAGAGACCCAGTACTTC. It yields the protein CASTIDRAPLETQYF.

J is TRBJ2-3 and V is TRBV19; the match to TRBD2 covers 11 bases. Trimming removed 6 bases from V and 1 base from J; junction bases left unmatched: 3. The CDR3 is 15 amino acids. The germline V gene has CDR1 LNHDA and CDR2 SQIVND (reference sequence). The CDR3 DNA is TGTGCCAGTAGGGCGACTAGCGGGGGCACAGATACGCAGTATTTT. Translated: CASRATSGGTDTQYF. Full variable domain (outside the CDR3, taken from reference TRBV19 and TRBJ2-3): DGGITQSPKYLFRKEGQNVTLSCEQNLNHDAMYWYRQDPGQGLRLIYYSQIVNDFQKGDIAEGYSVSREKKESFPLTVTSAQKNPTAFYLCASRATSGGTDTQYFGPGTRLTVL.

The chain combines TRBV6-1 with TRBJ2-7, with no clear D. Germline assignment: CDR1 MNHNS and CDR2 SASEGT. The V end was cut by 4 bases, the J end by 2 bases, with 9 bases between. The CDR3 loop spans 13 amino acids. The CDR3 region has the DNA TGTGCCAGCAGTGTAGCTACAGCCTACGAGCAGTACTTC. It encodes CASSVATAYEQYF.

The J gene is TRBJ1-2, the V gene TRBV30; a weak D match, TRBD1 (6 bases). CDR3 length: 11 residues. The germline gives CDR1 GTSNPN, CDR2 SVGIG (reference sequence). V gave up 6 bases and J gave up 8 bases, with 13 bases separating them. The CDR3, as DNA: TGTGCCTGTCAGGGGCCGGGAGGCTACACCTTC. This codes for CACQGPGGYTF.

The chain joins TRBV27 to TRBJ2-5; 7 nucleotides align to TRBD2. The germline V gene encodes CDR1 MNHEY and CDR2 SMNVEV (reference sequence). There are 15 residues in the CDR3. With 4 bases clipped from V and 1 base from J, the junction kept 6 bases outside the gene matches. CDR3 loop: CASSSLLAGQETQYF. As DNA, the CDR3 is TGTGCCAGCAGTTCCCTATTAGCGGGCCAAGAGACCCAGTACTTC.

The genes are TRBV9 and TRBJ2-5, with 13 bases matching TRBD2. The CDR3 is 20 amino acids. Germline CDR1 and CDR2: SGDLS and YYNGEE. The V and J ends lost 0 bases and 0 bases, in that order; junction bases with no gene match: 11. This CDR3 reads CASSVGAGTSGVPYQETQYF. CDR3 bases: TGTGCCAGCAGCGTAGGAGCCGGGACTAGCGGGGTCCCGTACCAAGAGACCCAGTACTTC.

The chain is built from TRBV7-9 and TRBJ2-5; 7 nucleotides agree with TRBD2. V lost 4 bases, J lost 11 bases, and 13 bases stayed unmatched. Germline CDR1 SEHNR, CDR2 FQNEAQ (reference sequence). The CDR3 extends over 14 amino acids. CDR3 DNA sequence: TGTGCCAGCAGCTCCGATTCGATAGGTAGCGGGCAGTACTTC. Protein: CASSSDSIGSGQYF.

This clone was observed a single time. The chain recombines TRBV27 with TRBJ1-6; 7 bases line up with TRBD1. V shed 5 bases, J shed 7 bases, and the junction held 8 bases outside the gene matches. The germline CDR1 and CDR2 sequences are MNHEY and SMNVEV (reference sequence). The CDR3 has 15 residues. The CDR3 coding sequence is TGTGCCAGCAGTCCCTCGACAGGGTTCAATTCACCCCTCCACTTT. Its protein is CASSPSTGFNSPLHF.

The rearrangement joins TRBV7-9 to TRBJ2-7; 10 positions agree with TRBD1. Germline trimming cut 5 bases from V and 6 bases from J; bases unmatched to any gene: 7. The CDR3 contains 14 residues. Germline V lookup: CDR1 SEHNR, CDR2 FQNEAQ (reference sequence). CDR3 nucleotide sequence: TGTGCCAGCAGCCCCGGGACAGGGGTAAGCGAGCAGTACTTC. This gives the protein CASSPGTGVSEQYF.

This chain connects TRBV7-9 to TRBJ1-1; D is unclear. CDR3 length: 12 amino acids. The germline V and J ends were trimmed by 8 bases and 1 base, with 8 bases remaining between them. Looked up from germline, CDR1 is SEHNR and CDR2 is FQNEAQ (reference sequence). For the CDR3, the DNA is TGTGCCAGCGGTCGCGGGAACACTGAAGCTTTCTTT. Translation gives CASGRGNTEAFF.

V and J are TRBV7-9 and TRBJ1-4; 10 bases agree with TRBD1. The CDR3 length is 16 residues. The V gene's germline CDR1 is SEHNR and CDR2 FQNEAQ (reference sequence). With V trimmed by 5 bases and J by 6 bases, 9 bases remained unmatched. The CDR3 sequence: CASSRRIGTGDEKLFF. Here the CDR3 DNA reads TGTGCCAGCAGCAGGCGAATAGGGACAGGGGATGAAAAACTGTTTTTT. The full variable domain, rest sourced from reference TRBV7-9 and TRBJ1-4, is DTGVSQNPRHKITKRGQNVTFRCDPISEHNRLYWYRQTLGQGPEFLTYFQNEAQLEKSRLLSDRFSAERPKGSFSTLEIQRTEQGDSAMYLCASSRRIGTGDEKLFFGSGTQLSVL.

This sequence joins TRBV19 and TRBJ2-7; tentatively, D is TRBD1 (5 bases). Germline values: CDR1 LNHDA, CDR2 SQIVND (reference sequence). This CDR3 has 14 amino acids. Trimming stripped 5 bases from V and 3 bases from J, with 14 bases between. The chain's CDR3 is CASSPPGYFYEQYF. CDR3 coding DNA: TGTGCCAGTAGTCCCCCAGGGTATTTCTACGAGCAGTACTTC. Combining the CDR3 with reference TRBV19 and TRBJ2-7 gives the whole variable domain DGGITQSPKYLFRKEGQNVTLSCEQNLNHDAMYWYRQDPGQGLRLIYYSQIVNDFQKGDIAEGYSVSREKKESFPLTVTSAQKNPTAFYLCASSPPGYFYEQYFGPGTRLTVT.

V gene TRBV6-5 combines with J gene TRBJ2-7; TRBD1 agrees at 10 bases. The trim removed 2 bases at V and 3 bases at J, leaving 1 base unmatched. The germline V gene has CDR1 MNHEY and CDR2 SVGAGI. CDR3 length: 14 residues. CDR3 DNA sequence: TGTGCCAGCAGTTACGGGACAGGGGACTACGAGCAGTACTTC. Translated: CASSYGTGDYEQYF.

The rearrangement uses TRBV9 and TRBJ2-1, with TRBD2 identical over 11 bases. The CDR3 spans 15 residues. Germline V gene data show CDR1 as SGDLS and CDR2 as YYNGEE. V shed 3 bases, J shed 7 bases, and the junction held 6 bases outside the gene matches. The CDR3 loop is CASSATSGSVNEQFF. In nucleotides, the CDR3 is TGTGCCAGCAGCGCCACTAGCGGGAGCGTGAATGAGCAGTTCTTC. Combining the CDR3 with reference TRBV9 and TRBJ2-1 gives the whole variable domain DSGVTQTPKHLITATGQRVTLRCSPRSGDLSVYWYQQSLDQGLQFLIQYYNGEERAKGNILERFSAQQFPDLHSELNLSSLELGDSALYFCASSATSGSVNEQFFGPGTRLTVL.

The rearrangement joins TRBV7-3 to TRBJ2-1; a weak D match, TRBD2 (5 bases). CDR3 length equals 15 residues. The germline V gene encodes CDR1 SGHTA and CDR2 FQGTGA. The germline V and J ends were trimmed by 0 bases and 0 bases, with 6 bases remaining between them. CDR3 loop: CASSLTGSSYNEQFF. The CDR3 DNA reads as TGTGCCAGCAGCTTAACTGGGAGCTCCTACAATGAGCAGTTCTTC.

The chain couples TRBV13 to TRBJ1-1, with D unresolved. The CDR3 has 14 residues. Trimming left V 5 bases short and J 6 bases short, with 16 bases between. Germline V CDR1 and CDR2: PRHDT, FYEKMQ (reference sequence). The CDR3 here is CASSVWARYSEAFF. CDR3 nucleotide sequence: TGTGCCAGCAGCGTCTGGGCCCGTTACTCTGAAGCTTTCTTT.

The chain links TRBV20-1 to TRBJ2-7, with D perhaps TRBD1 (6 bases). The CDR3 consists of 11 residues. Per germline, CDR1 DFQATT and CDR2 SNEGSKA (reference sequence). Trimming took off 5 bases at V and 13 bases at J, with 18 bases between the two ends. CDR3 nucleotides: TGCAGTGCTCAGGACAGCCTAAGGAGTTACTTC. This translates into CSAQDSLRSYF.

This clone has just a few counts. The rearrangement links TRBV6-5 to TRBJ1-2, with D possibly matching TRBD1 (5 bases). The germline V and J ends were trimmed by 5 bases and 4 bases, with 8 bases remaining between them. The CDR3 length is 12 residues. Per germline, CDR1 MNHEY and CDR2 SVGAGI. The CDR3 nucleotides are TGTGCCAGCAGTCTAGACAGCTATGGCTACACCTTC. It encodes CASSLDSYGYTF.

The chain employs TRBV5-1 and TRBJ1-1; possible D gene TRBD1, 5 bases. The CDR3 is made up of 14 amino acids. Looked up from germline, CDR1 is SGHRS and CDR2 is YFSETQ. Between the trimmed V and J ends, which lost 0 bases and 1 base, there was a span of 7 bases. The chain's CDR3 is CASSLGDRNTEAFF. In nucleotides, the CDR3 is TGCGCCAGCAGCTTGGGAGACAGGAACACTGAAGCTTTCTTT.